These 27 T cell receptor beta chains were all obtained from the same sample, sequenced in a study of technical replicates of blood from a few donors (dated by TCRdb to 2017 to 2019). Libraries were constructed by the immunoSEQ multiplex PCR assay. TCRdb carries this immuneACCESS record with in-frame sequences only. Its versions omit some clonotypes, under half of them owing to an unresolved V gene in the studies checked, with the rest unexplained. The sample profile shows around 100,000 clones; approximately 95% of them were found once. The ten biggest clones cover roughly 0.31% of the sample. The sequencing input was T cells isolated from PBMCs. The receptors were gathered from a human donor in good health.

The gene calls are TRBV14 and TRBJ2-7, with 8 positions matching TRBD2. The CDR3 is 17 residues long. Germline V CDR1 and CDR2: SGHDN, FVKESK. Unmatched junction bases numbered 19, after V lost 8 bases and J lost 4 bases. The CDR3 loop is CASGELSSSGFTYEQYF. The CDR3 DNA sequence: TGTGCCAGCGGCGAATTAAGCTCTAGCGGGTTTACATACGAGCAGTACTTC.

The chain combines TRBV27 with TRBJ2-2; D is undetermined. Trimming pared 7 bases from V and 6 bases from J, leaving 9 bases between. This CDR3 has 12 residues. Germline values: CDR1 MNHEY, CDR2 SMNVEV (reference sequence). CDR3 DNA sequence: TGTGCCAGCACCACTTTTCCCGGGGAGCTGTTTTTT. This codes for CASTTFPGELFF.

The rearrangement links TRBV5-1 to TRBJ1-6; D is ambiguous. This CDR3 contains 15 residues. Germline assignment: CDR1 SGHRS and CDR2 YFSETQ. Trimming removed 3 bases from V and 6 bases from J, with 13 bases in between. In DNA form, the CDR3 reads TGCGCCAGCAGCTGGGAGGATTCCCCTAATTCACCCCTCCACTTT. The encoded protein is CASSWEDSPNSPLHF.

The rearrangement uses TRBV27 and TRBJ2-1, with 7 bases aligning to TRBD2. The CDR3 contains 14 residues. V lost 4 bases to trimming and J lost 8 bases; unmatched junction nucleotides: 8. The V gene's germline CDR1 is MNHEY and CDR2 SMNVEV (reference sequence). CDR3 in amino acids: CASSWGGEGDEQFF. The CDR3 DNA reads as TGTGCCAGCAGTTGGGGGGGAGAGGGCGATGAGCAGTTCTTC.

The CDR3 bases are TGTGCCACGCAGGAAAATACTGAAGCTTTCTTT. It translates to CATQENTEAFF. The chain joins TRBV6-5 to TRBJ1-1; D not resolved. Germline V gene sequence: CDR1 MNHEY, CDR2 SVGAGI. Trimming stripped 10 bases from V and 5 bases from J, with 11 bases between. The CDR3 loop spans 11 amino acids.

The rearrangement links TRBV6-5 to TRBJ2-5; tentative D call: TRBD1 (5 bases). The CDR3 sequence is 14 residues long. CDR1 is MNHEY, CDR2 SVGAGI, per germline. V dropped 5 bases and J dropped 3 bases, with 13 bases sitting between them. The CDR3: CASSLTGVKETQYF. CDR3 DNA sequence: TGTGCCAGCAGTCTCACAGGAGTGAAAGAGACCCAGTACTTC.

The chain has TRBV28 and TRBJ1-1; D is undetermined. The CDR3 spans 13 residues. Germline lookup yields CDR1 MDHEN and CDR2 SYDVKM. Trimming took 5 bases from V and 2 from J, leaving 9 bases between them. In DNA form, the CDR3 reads TGTGCCAGCAGTCCAGTTATTAACACTGAAGCTTTCTTT. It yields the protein CASSPVINTEAFF.

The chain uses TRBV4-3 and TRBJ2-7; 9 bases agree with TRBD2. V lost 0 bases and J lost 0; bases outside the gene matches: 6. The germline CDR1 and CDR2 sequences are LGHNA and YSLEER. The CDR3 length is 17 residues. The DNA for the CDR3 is TGCGCCAGCAGCCAAGAGCTACTAGCGGGTTTCTCCTACGAGCAGTACTTC. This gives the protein CASSQELLAGFSYEQYF.

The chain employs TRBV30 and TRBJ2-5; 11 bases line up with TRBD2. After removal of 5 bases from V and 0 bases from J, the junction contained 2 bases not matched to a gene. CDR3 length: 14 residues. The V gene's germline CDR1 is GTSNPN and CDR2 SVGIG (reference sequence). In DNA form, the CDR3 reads TGTGCCTGGGGTAGCGGGAGGGACCAAGAGACCCAGTACTTC. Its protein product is CAWGSGRDQETQYF.

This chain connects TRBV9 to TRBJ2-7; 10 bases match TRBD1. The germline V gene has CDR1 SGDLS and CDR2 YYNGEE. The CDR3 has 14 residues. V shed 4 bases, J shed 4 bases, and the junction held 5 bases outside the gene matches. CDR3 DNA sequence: TGTGCCAGCAGCTTGGGACAGGGGACGTACGAGCAGTACTTC. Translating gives CASSLGQGTYEQYF.

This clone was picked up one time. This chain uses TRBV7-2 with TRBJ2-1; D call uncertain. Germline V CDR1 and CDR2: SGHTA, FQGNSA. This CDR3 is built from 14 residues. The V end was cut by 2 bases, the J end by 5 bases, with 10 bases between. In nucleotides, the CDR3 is TGTGCCAGCAGCTTAAACCTGGCGGACAATGAGCAGTTCTTC. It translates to CASSLNLADNEQFF.

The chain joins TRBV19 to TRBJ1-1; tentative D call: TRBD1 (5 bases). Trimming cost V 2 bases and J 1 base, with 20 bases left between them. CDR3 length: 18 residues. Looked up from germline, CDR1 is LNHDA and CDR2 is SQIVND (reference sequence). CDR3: CASSIKGWGGRWNTEAFF. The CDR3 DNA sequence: TGTGCCAGTAGTATAAAGGGGTGGGGTGGAAGGTGGAACACTGAAGCTTTCTTT.

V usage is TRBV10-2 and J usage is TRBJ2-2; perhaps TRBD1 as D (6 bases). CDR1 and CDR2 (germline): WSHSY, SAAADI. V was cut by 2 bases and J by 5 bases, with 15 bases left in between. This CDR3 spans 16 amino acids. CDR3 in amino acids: CASSEAPRTETGELFF. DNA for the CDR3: TGCGCCAGCAGTGAGGCCCCCCGGACAGAGACCGGGGAGCTGTTTTTT.

The CDR3 DNA reads as TGTGCCAGCAGTTTCTTAGCGGGAGGTCTAAATGAGCAGTTCTTC. Amino acids: CASSFLAGGLNEQFF. The rearrangement uses TRBV6-5 and TRBJ2-1, with 10 nucleotides matching TRBD2. Germline V lookup: CDR1 MNHEY, CDR2 SVGAGI. This CDR3 is 15 amino acids long. The ends lost 4 bases at V and 7 bases at J; junction bases unmatched: 7.

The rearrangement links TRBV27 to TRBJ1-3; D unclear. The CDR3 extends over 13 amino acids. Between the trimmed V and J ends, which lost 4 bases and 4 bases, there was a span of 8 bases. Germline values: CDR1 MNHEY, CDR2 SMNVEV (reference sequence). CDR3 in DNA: TGTGCCAGCAGTTCTAATTCGGGAAACACCATATATTTT. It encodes CASSSNSGNTIYF.

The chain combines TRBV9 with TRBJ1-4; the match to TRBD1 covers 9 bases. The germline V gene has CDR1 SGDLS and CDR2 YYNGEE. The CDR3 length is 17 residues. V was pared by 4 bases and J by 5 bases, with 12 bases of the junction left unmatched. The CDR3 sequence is CASSPNEQQGANEKLFF. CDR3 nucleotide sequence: TGTGCCAGCAGCCCCAACGAACAACAGGGGGCAAATGAAAAACTGTTTTTT.

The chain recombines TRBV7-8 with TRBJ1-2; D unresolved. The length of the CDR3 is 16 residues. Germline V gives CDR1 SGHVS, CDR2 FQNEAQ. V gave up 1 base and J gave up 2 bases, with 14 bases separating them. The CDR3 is CASSLEAALENYGYTF. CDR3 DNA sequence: TGTGCCAGCAGCTTAGAGGCGGCCTTGGAAAACTATGGCTACACCTTC.

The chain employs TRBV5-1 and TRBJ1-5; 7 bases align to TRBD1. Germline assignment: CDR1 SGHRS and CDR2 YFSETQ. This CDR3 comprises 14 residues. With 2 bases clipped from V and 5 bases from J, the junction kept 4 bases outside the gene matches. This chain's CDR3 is CASSFTGVDQPQHF. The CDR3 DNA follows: TGCGCCAGCAGCTTTACAGGGGTAGATCAGCCCCAGCATTTT.

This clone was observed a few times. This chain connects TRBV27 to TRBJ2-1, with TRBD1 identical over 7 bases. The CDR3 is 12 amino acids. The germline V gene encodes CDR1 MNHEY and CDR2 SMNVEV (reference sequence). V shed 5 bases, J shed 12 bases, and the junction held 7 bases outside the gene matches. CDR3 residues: CASSRDREGQFF. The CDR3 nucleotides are TGTGCCAGCAGTAGAGACAGGGAAGGGCAGTTCTTC.

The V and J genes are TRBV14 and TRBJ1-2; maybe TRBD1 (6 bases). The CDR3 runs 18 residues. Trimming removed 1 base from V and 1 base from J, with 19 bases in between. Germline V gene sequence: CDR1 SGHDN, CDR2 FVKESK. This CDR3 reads CASSQGYSRQANNYGYTF. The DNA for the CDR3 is TGTGCCAGCAGCCAAGGGTATTCGAGACAGGCCAATAACTATGGCTACACCTTC. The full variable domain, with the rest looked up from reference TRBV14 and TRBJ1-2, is EAGVTQFPSHSVIEKGQTVTLRCDPISGHDNLYWYRRVMGKEIKFLLHFVKESKQDESGMPNNRFLAERTGGTYSTLKVQPAELEDSGVYFCASSQGYSRQANNYGYTFGSGTRLTVV.

The CDR3: CASSVTQGGNEKLFF. For the CDR3, the DNA is TGCGCCAGCAGCGTAACACAGGGCGGTAATGAAAAACTGTTTTTT. The chain employs TRBV5-1 and TRBJ1-4, with TRBD1 as a possible D gene (6 bases). This CDR3 spans 15 amino acids. Trimming pared 4 bases from V and 4 bases from J, leaving 14 bases between. Germline V lookup: CDR1 SGHRS, CDR2 YFSETQ.

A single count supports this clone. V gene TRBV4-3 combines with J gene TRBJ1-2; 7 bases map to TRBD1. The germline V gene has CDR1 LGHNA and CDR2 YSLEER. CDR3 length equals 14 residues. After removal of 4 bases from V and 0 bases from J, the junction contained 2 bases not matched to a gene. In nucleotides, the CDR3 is TGCGCCAGCAGCCTTGGGACAGCTAACTATGGCTACACCTTC. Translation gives CASSLGTANYGYTF.

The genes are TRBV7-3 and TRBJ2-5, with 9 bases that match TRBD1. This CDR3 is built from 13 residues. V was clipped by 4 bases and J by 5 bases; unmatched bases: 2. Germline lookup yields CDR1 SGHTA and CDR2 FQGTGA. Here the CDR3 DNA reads TGTGCCAGCAGCTCGACAGGGGGGGAGACCCAGTACTTC. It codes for CASSSTGGETQYF.

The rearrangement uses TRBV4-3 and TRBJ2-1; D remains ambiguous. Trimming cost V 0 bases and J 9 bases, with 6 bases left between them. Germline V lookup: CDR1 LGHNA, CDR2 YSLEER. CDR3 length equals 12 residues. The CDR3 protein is CASSQDWLEQFF. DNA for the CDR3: TGCGCCAGCAGCCAAGACTGGCTTGAGCAGTTCTTC.

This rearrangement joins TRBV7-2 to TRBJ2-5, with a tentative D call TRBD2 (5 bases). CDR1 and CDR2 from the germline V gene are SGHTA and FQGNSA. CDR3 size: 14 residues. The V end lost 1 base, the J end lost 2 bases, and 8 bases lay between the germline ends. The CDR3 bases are TGTGCCAGCAGCTTAGGGAGCGGACAAGAGACCCAGTACTTC. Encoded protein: CASSLGSGQETQYF. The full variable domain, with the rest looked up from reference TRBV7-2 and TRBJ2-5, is GAGVSQSPSNKVTEKGKDVELRCDPISGHTALYWYRQSLGQGLEFLIYFQGNSAPDKSGLPSDRFSAERTGGSVSTLTIQRTQQEDSAVYLCASSLGSGQETQYFGPGTRLLVL.

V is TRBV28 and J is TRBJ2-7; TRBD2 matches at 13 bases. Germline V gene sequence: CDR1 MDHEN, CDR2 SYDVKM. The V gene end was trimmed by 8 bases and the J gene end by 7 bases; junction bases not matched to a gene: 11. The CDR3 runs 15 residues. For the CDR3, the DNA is TGTGCCAGCCTGGGGACTAGCGGGGTGACCGGTGAGCAGTACTTC. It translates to CASLGTSGVTGEQYF.

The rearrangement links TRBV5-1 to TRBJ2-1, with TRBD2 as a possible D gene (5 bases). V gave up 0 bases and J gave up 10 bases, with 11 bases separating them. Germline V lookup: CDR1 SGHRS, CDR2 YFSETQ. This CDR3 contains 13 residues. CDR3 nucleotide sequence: TGCGCCAGCAGCTTGGAAAGTAGCGACGAGCAGTTCTTC. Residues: CASSLESSDEQFF. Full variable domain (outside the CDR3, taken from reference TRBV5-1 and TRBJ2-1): KAGVTQTPRYLIKTRGQQVTLSCSPISGHRSVSWYQQTPGQGLQFLFEYFSETQRNKGNFPGRFSGRQFSNSRSEMNVSTLELGDSALYLCASSLESSDEQFFGPGTRLTVL.